The rows below give T cell receptor beta chains drawn from one sample of a study of shared clonotypes between healthy human individuals. Profiling relied on immunoSEQ multiplex PCR, and the TCRdb table lists in-frame clones only, not all of them. Of some 2,000,000 clones in the sample, just under 95% were seen once. The sequencing sample was made of naive CD8+ T cells sorted from blood. The receptors stem from a man aged 18 to 35 in good health. CDR3s include the opening cysteine and the closing phenylalanine or tryptophan. D genes are given only for firm matches. Clone size, where shown, is once, few, many, or a class for clones that have expanded.

>TRBD1|-|TRBV7-3|TRBJ2-3
TGTGCCAGCAGCTTAGGGACAGGGGATACGCAGTATTTT
CASSLGTGDTQYF
>-|-|TRBV13|TRBJ2-2
TGTGCCAGCAGCCTGGGGAACACCGGGGAGCTGTTTTTT
CASSLGNTGELFF
>TRBD2|-|TRBV27|TRBJ2-3
TGTGCCAGCAGTTTATTTGGCCCTAGCGGGATTAACACAGATACGCAGTATTTT
CASSLFGPSGINTDTQYF
>TRBD1|-|TRBV13|TRBJ2-7
TGTGCCAGCAGCACCCGGGACAGGAGTACCTACGAGCAGTACTTC
CASSTRDRSTYEQYF
>TRBD1|-|TRBV5-1|TRBJ2-2
TGCGCCAGCAGTCGCGACAGGGGGTACACCGGGGAGCTGTTTTTT
CASSRDRGYTGELFF
>-|-|TRBV4-3|TRBJ2-1
TGCGCCAGCAGCCAAGATCCTCGGGGGGCGGAAGGGGAGACCTACAATGAGCAGTTCTTC
CASSQDPRGAEGETYNEQFF
>TRBD2|-|TRBV27|TRBJ2-3
TGTGCCAGCAGTTTATGGGGGGGGGTCAGAGATACGCAGTATTTT
CASSLWGGVRDTQYF
>TRBD2|-|TRBV5-1|TRBJ2-3
TGCGCCAGCAGCTTGGTCGAAGCGGGGGGCGAGGGAGATACGCAGTATTTT
CASSLVEAGGEGDTQYF
>TRBD1|-|TRBV28|TRBJ2-5
TGTGCCAGCAGGTGGACAGGGCAAGAGACCCAGTACTTC
CASRWTGQETQYF
>TRBD2|once|TRBV6-4|TRBJ2-3
TGTGCCAGCAGTGATATAGCGGGGGACACAGATACGCAGTATTTT
CASSDIAGDTDTQYF
>TRBD2|-|TRBV7-9|TRBJ2-7
TGTGCCAGCAGCTTTACGGTCGGGACTAGCGGATCCTACGAGCAGTACTTC
CASSFTVGTSGSYEQYF
>-|-|TRBV6-5|TRBJ1-1
TGTGCCAGCAGTTATCAAGAGGGTTTTGGGTACACTGAAGCTTTCTTT
CASSYQEGFGYTEAFF
>-|-|TRBV6-1|TRBJ2-3
TGTGCCAGCAAAACTAGTGAGCTGTCAGATACGCAGTATTTT
CASKTSELSDTQYF
>-|few|TRBV25-1|TRBJ1-2
TGTGCCAGCAGTGAATTTTCGGATTTCCCTGGCTACACCTTC
CASSEFSDFPGYTF
>-|once|TRBV7-2|TRBJ1-6
TGTGCCAGCAGCTTTGGACTCTCCGGAGGTTCACCCCTCCACTTT
CASSFGLSGGSPLHF
>TRBD2|-|TRBV7-9|TRBJ2-3
TGTGCCAGCAGCTTGGGGTCTAGCGGGGGGCCTAGCACAGATACGCAGTATTTT
CASSLGSSGGPSTDTQYF
>-|-|TRBV7-9|TRBJ2-6
TGTGCCAGCAGTTCACAGGGCACCGGGGCCAACGTCCTGACTTTC
CASSSQGTGANVLTF
>-|-|TRBV7-9|TRBJ2-5
TGTGCCAGCAGCTGGGACAAACTCCCAGTGGGAGAGACCCAGTACTTC
CASSWDKLPVGETQYF
>TRBD2|-|TRBV4-2|TRBJ2-2
TGTGCCAGCAGCCAAGAATGGGTGGGGGTAGCGGGGGTTACCGGGGAGCTGTTTTTT
CASSQEWVGVAGVTGELFF
>-|few|TRBV19|TRBJ1-1
TGTGCCAGTAGCATATTCGGGCAGAACACTGAAGCTTTCTTT
CASSIFGQNTEAFF
>-|-|TRBV5-1|TRBJ2-7
TGCGCCAGCACCCCCGGGGAGGCGCCCTGGGGCTCCGAGCAGTACTTC
CASTPGEAPWGSEQYF
>-|-|TRBV6-5|TRBJ2-5
TGTGCCAGCAAGAAGGGAGGGGGATTACAAGAGACCCAGTACTTC
CASKKGGGLQETQYF
>-|-|TRBV21-1|TRBJ2-2
-
CASSKALWGQGNTGELFF
>TRBD2|-|TRBV18|TRBJ2-3
TGTGCCAGCTCACCGGAGAGCGGGAGGTTGACGGATACGCAGTATTTT
CASSPESGRLTDTQYF
>-|-|TRBV19|TRBJ1-1
TGTGCCAGTAGTGGAACGAGTGAAGCTTTCTTT
CASSGTSEAFF
>-|-|TRBV13|TRBJ2-7
TGTGCCAGCAGCCCGGGACTTTACGAGCAGTACTTC
CASSPGLYEQYF
>-|-|TRBV5-4|TRBJ2-7
TGTGCCAGCAGCTGGGGTGGGGGGACCACTTTATTTTACGAGCAGTACTTC
CASSWGGGTTLFYEQYF
>-|-|TRBV6-1|TRBJ2-7
TGTGCCAGCAGCGTGAGGGGGGGGCAGAGGTACGAGCAGTACTTC
CASSVRGGQRYEQYF
>-|-|TRBV18|TRBJ2-7
TGTGCCAGCTCCCCCCAGAGGGCGTGGCGGAACGAAGGAGCCCCCTACGAGCAGTACTTC
CASSPQRAWRNEGAPYEQYF
>TRBD1|-|TRBV9|TRBJ1-1
TGTGCCAGCAGCTCCTTGACAGGGAGTGAAGCTTTCTTT
CASSSLTGSEAFF
>-|-|TRBV29-1|TRBJ2-2
TGCAGCGTTGATCTCTCCGGGGAGCTGTTTTTT
CSVDLSGELFF
>-|-|TRBV9|TRBJ1-1
TGTGCCAGCAGCCCCCGAGTGAACACTGAAGCTTTCTTT
CASSPRVNTEAFF
>-|-|TRBV4-1|TRBJ2-1
TGCGCCAGCAGCCAAAACAGCCTCAATGAGCAGTTCTTC
CASSQNSLNEQFF
>TRBD1|once|TRBV27|TRBJ2-2
TGTGCCAGCAGCATACTAGGCGAGGGGGCCAACACCGGGGAGCTGTTTTTT
CASSILGEGANTGELFF
>-|-|TRBV15|TRBJ2-5
TGTGCCACCAGCAGGCTGTCGGTACCCCAAGAGACCCAGTACTTC
CATSRLSVPQETQYF
>-|-|TRBV29-1|TRBJ2-2
TGCAGCGGTGTGACAGTAAACACCGGGGAGCTGTTTTTT
CSGVTVNTGELFF